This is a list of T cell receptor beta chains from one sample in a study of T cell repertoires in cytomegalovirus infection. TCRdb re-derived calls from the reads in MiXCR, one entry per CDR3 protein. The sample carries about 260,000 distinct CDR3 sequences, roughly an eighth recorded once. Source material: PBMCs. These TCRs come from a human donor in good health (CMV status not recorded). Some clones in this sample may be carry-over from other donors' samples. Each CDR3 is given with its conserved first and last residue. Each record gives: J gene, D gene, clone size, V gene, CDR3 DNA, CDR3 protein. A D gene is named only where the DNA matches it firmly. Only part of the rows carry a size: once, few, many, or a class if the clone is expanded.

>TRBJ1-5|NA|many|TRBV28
TGTGCCAGCAGTTTCTTTAGAGGCAATCAGCCCCAGCATTTT
CASSFFRGNQPQHF
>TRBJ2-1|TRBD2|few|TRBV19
TGTGCCAGTAGTACATACGGACTAGCGGGAGTCAATGAGCAGTTCTTC
CASSTYGLAGVNEQFF
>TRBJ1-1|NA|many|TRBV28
TGTGCCAGCAGTATAGGTTCCCAGAAAGCTTTCTTT
CASSIGSQKAFF
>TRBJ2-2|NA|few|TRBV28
TGTGCCAGCCAGGACTACGCGAACACCGGGGAGCTGTTTTTT
CASQDYANTGELFF
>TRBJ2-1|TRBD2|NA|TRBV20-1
TGCAGTGCTAGTGGCTTGCTAGCGGGACACAATGAGCAGTTCTTC
CSASGLLAGHNEQFF
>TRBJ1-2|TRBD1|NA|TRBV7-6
TGTGCCAGCAGCCCGATACTGGGCAGGGGGCATGGCTACACCTTC
CASSPILGRGHGYTF
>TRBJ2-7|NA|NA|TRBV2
TGTGCCACCGGGGGCTACGAGCAGTACTTC
CATGGYEQYF
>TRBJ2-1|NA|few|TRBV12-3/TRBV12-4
TGTGCCAGCAATAACCTCAGGGATAACTACAATGAGCAGTTCTTC
CASNNLRDNYNEQFF
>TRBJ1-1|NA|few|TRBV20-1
TGCAGTGCGCAATCCGGGACGGGGAACACTGAAGCTTTCTTT
CSAQSGTGNTEAFF
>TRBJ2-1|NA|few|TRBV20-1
TGCAGTGCTAGAAGAAGGGGTTTGGAGCAGTTCTTC
CSARRRGLEQFF
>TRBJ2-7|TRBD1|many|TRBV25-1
TGTGCCAGCAGTCTCAGGACAGGGTCCTACGAGCAGTACTTC
CASSLRTGSYEQYF
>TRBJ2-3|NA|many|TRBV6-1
TGTGCCAGCAGTTACAGCTTGGAAGATACGCAGTATTTT
CASSYSLEDTQYF
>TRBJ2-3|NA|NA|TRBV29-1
TGCAGCATCAATGGGGGCAGCGGCACAGATACGCAGTATTTT
CSINGGSGTDTQYF
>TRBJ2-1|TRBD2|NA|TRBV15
TGTGCCACCAGCAGCCCTAGCGGGGGGGCCTGGTTCTTC
CATSSPSGGAWFF
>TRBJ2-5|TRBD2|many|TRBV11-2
TGTGCCAGCAGCTCCTCCGCGGGAGTGGTAGAGACCCAGTACTTC
CASSSSAGVVETQYF